This T cell receptor (beta chain) came from a study of T cell responses to AZD1222 COVID-19 vaccine. Study background: Second-dose timings of about 4 or about 12 weeks were pooled.

This clone came up once. Its specificity is not known. The CDR3 extends over 16 amino acids. CDR1 and CDR2 (germline): MNHEY, SMNVEV (reference sequence). V lost 5 bases and J lost 2, with 17 bases in between. Findings of the study overall: Nearly half of spike-specific TCRs reportedly target variant regions that are unmutated in the B.1.351 and B.1.1.7 variants. Clonal diversity was possibly underestimated; the donors were predominantly white British and more often female. Spike-wide vaccine-associated CD4 TCRs dominated at 160-218 and 743-854.

Assay used: immunoSEQ multiplex PCR; TCRdb lists only in-frame clones, some missing. The table shows approximately 100,000 clones, with approximately 90% occurring only once. This sequence originates from an adult in good health. The chain has TRBV27 and TRBJ2-3; D gene unclear. The specimen comprised peripheral blood, sampled on day 0 of AZD1222 vaccination. CDR3: CASSRRRTLNTDTQYF. CDR3 DNA sequence: TGTGCCAGCAGTAGAAGAAGGACCCTGAACACAGATACGCAGTATTTT.